Listed here are 4 T cell receptor beta chains from one sample, sequenced in a study of neurological immune-mediated disorders. Time point here: longitudinal time-point 2. TCRdb used MiXCR to reprocess the 5' RACE reads, holding one entry per CDR3 protein. Of about 80,000 distinct CDR3 sequences in the sample, almost 6% were seen once. The specimen was PBMCs. The receptors were gathered from a woman aged 55-75 years with multiple sclerosis.

This clonotype was recorded at least ten times. The V call is TRBV5-1, the J call TRBJ2-2, with D unresolved. The CDR3 sequence is 15 residues long. Looked up from germline, CDR1 is SGHRS and CDR2 is YFSETQ. V lost 0 bases and J 1 base, leaving 7 bases between the germline ends. The CDR3 is CASSLEGGNTGELFF. CDR3 nucleotides: TGCGCCAGCAGCTTGGAGGGCGGGAACACCGGGGAGCTGTTTTTT.

This clonotype was seen many times. The chain recombines TRBV11-2 with TRBJ2-1, with D unresolved. Germline V gives CDR1 SGHAT, CDR2 FQNNGV. The V gene lost 5 bases and the J gene lost 0 bases, with 17 bases spanning the gap. The length of the CDR3 is 17 residues. DNA of the CDR3: TGTGCCAGCAGCCCCAAGGCTGGGCGGATCTCCTACAATGAGCAGTTCTTC. Amino acids: CASSPKAGRISYNEQFF.

This clonotype was counted at least ten times. The J gene is TRBJ1-1, the V gene TRBV9; D uncertain. The CDR3 sequence is 13 residues long. Looked up from germline, CDR1 is SGDLS and CDR2 is YYNGEE. The V end was cut by 0 bases, the J end by 1 base, with 4 bases between. CDR3 region: CASSVVWNTEAFF. The CDR3 bases are TGTGCCAGCAGCGTAGTCTGGAACACTGAAGCTTTCTTT. The complete variable domain, with remaining parts taken from reference TRBV9 and TRBJ1-1, reads DSGVTQTPKHLITATGQRVTLRCSPRSGDLSVYWYQQSLDQGLQFLIQYYNGEERAKGNILERFSAQQFPDLHSELNLSSLELGDSALYFCASSVVWNTEAFFGQGTRLTVV.

This clonotype was counted at least ten times. The rearrangement uses TRBV10-3 and TRBJ1-1; no definite D call. V shed 0 bases and J shed 0 bases, with 8 bases lying between them. Germline CDR1 reads ENHRY; CDR2 reads SYGVKD. CDR3 length: 15 amino acids. The CDR3 bases are TGTGCCATCAGTGAGTCCGGCCTTATGAACACTGAAGCTTTCTTT. Its translation is CAISESGLMNTEAFF.